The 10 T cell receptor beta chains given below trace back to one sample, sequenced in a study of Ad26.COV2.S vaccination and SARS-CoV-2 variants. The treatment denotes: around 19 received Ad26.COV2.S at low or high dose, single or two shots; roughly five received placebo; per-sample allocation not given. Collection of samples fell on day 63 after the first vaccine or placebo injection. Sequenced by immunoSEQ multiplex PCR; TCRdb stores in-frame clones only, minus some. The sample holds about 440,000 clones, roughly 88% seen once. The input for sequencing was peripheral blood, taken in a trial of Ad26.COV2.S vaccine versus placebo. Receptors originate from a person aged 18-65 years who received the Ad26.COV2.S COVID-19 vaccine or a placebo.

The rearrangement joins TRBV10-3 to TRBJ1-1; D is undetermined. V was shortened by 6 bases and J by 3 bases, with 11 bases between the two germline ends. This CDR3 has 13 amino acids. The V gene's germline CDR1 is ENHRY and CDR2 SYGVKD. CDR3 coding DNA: TGTGCCATCAGCGATCTCCGGGACACTGAAGCTTTCTTT. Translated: CAISDLRDTEAFF.

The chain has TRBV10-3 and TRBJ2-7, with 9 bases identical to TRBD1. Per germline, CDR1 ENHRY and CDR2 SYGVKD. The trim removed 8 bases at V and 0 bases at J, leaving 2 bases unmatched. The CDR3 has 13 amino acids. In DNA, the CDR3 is TGTGCCATCCAGACAGGGGGCTCCTACGAGCAGTACTTC. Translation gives CAIQTGGSYEQYF.

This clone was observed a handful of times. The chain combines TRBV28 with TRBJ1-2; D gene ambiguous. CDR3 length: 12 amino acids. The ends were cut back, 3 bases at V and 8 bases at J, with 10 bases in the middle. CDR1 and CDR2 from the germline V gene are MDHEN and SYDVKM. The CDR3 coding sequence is TGTGCCAGCAGTTTTGCCGGGATAGGCTACACCTTC. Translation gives CASSFAGIGYTF.

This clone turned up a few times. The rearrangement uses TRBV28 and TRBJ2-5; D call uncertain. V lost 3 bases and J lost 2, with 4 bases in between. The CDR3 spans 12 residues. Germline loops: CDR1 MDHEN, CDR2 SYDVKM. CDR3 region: CASSLGQETQYF. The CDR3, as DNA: TGTGCCAGCAGTTTGGGTCAAGAGACCCAGTACTTC.

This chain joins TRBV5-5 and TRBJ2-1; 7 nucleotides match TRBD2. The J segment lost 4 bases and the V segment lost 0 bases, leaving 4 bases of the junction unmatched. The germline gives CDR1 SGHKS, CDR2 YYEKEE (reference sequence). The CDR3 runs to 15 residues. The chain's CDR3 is CASSLAAGPYNEQFF. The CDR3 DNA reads TGTGCCAGCAGCTTGGCAGCGGGACCGTACAATGAGCAGTTCTTC.

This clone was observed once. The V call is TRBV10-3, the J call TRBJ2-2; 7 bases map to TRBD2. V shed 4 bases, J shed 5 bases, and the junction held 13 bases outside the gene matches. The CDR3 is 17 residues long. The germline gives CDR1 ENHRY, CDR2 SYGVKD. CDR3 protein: CAISASRGGSNTGELFF. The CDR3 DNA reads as TGTGCCATCAGTGCCTCCCGGGGCGGGAGTAATACCGGGGAGCTGTTTTTT.

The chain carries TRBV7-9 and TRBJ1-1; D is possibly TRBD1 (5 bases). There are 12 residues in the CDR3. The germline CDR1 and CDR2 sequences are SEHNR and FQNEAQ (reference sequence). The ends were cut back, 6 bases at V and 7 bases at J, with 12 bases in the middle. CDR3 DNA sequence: TGTGCCAGCAGTGACCAGGGTTTTGAAGCTTTCTTT. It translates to CASSDQGFEAFF.

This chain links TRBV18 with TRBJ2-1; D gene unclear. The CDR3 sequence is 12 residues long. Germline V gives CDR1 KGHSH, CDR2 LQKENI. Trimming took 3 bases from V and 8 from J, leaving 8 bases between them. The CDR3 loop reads CASSPGLDEQFF. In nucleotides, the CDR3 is TGTGCCAGCTCACCCGGTTTAGATGAGCAGTTCTTC. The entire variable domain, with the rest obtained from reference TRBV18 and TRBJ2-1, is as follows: NAGVMQNPRHLVRRRGQEARLRCSPMKGHSHVYWYRQLPEEGLKFMVYLQKENIIDESGMPKERFSAEFPKEGPSILRIQQVVRGDSAAYFCASSPGLDEQFFGPGTRLTVL.

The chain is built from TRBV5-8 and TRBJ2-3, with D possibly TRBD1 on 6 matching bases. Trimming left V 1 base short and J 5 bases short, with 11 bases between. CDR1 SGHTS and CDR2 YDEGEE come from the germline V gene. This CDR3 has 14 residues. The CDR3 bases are TGTGCCAGCAGCTTGTTAACAGGGAGAGATACGCAGTATTTT. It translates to CASSLLTGRDTQYF.

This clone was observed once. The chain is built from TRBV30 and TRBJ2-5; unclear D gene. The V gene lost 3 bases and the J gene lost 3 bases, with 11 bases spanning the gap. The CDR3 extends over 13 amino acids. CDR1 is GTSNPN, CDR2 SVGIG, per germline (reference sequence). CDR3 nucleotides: TGTGCCTGGAGGGAATCGCCCAAAGAGACCCAGTACTTC. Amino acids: CAWRESPKETQYF.